A selection of T cell receptor beta chains follows, all from one sample in a study of early T cells in non-severe SARS-CoV-2 infection. In TCRdb, the 5' RACE reads were re-called with MiXCR into one record per CDR3 protein. The sample shows about 71,000 distinct CDR3 sequences, roughly an eighth of them seen only once. Sequencing was performed on whole blood. The source is an adult who was a healthcare worker with PCR-confirmed SARS-CoV-2 infection or an uninfected control (not recorded which). CDR3s include the opening cysteine and the closing phenylalanine or tryptophan. A D gene is named only where the DNA matches it firmly. The listing skips clone size in some rows; elsewhere it reads once, few, many or a size class.

CASSPRDGTMNTEAFF TGCGCCAGCAGCCCACGGGACGGAACTATGAACACTGAAGCTTTCTTT TRBJ1-1 few 16 - TRBV4-1
CSVSSGGTDTQYF TGCAGCGTGAGTAGCGGGGGCACAGATACGCAGTATTTT TRBJ2-3 few 13 TRBD2 TRBV29-1
CSVARVSSRDEQYF TGCAGCGTTGCACGGGTTTCCAGTAGGGACGAGCAGTACTTC TRBJ2-7 many 14 - TRBV29-1
CASCSGGRVNEKLFF TGTGCCAGCTGTAGCGGGGGCCGAGTTAATGAAAAACTGTTTTTT TRBJ1-4 - 15 - TRBV6-6
CASSAPSTDTQYF TGTGCCAGCAGCGCCCCTAGCACAGATACGCAGTATTTT TRBJ2-3 few 13 - TRBV7-2
CASRTTGGNYEQYF TGTGCCAGCAGGACGACAGGGGGCAACTACGAGCAGTACTTC TRBJ2-7 - 14 TRBD1 TRBV5-4
CASSSTRLPQHF TGTGCCAGCAGCTCTACTCGTCTGCCCCAGCATTTT TRBJ1-5 few 12 - TRBV28
CASSDWGKNYGYTF TGTGCCAGCAGTGATTGGGGGAAGAACTATGGCTACACCTTC TRBJ1-2 few 14 - TRBV2
CASSSPQRGQETQYF TGTGCCAGCAGTTCACCACAGCGGGGCCAAGAGACCCAGTACTTC TRBJ2-5 many 15 TRBD2 TRBV27
CAISGGGTDTQYF TGTGCCATCAGCGGGGGGGGCACAGATACGCAGTATTTT TRBJ2-3 - 13 TRBD2 TRBV10-3
CASSRTSLDTQYF TGTGCCAGCAGCAGGACCTCGCTAGATACGCAGTATTTT TRBJ2-3 - 13 - TRBV6-4
CASSLPQGDIQYF TGTGCCAGCAGCTTACCACAGGGGGACATTCAGTACTTC TRBJ2-4 - 13 TRBD1 TRBV7-9
CASSPPRPETQYF TGTGCCAGCAGCCCACCCAGGCCAGAGACCCAGTACTTC TRBJ2-5 few 13 - TRBV3-1
CSLEFGPRNTEAFF TGCAGCCTAGAGTTTGGACCTAGAAACACTGAAGCTTTCTTT TRBJ1-1 many 14 - TRBV29-1
CASSGGDRDYEQYF TGTGCCAGCAGCGGTGGAGACAGGGACTACGAGCAGTACTTC TRBJ2-7 - 14 TRBD1 TRBV9
CASSQGNVGQGDTQYF TGCGCCAGCAGCCAAGGAAATGTCGGACAGGGAGATACGCAGTATTTT TRBJ2-3 - 16 TRBD1 TRBV5-1
CASSPDAFF TGTGCCAGCAGCCCCGATGCTTTCTTT TRBJ1-1 few 9 - TRBV7-8
CASSLWRGRELFF TGTGCCAGCAGCTTGTGGAGGGGCCGGGAGCTGTTTTTT TRBJ2-2 many 13 - TRBV5-4